This entry lists 8 T cell receptor beta chains sequenced from one sample in a study of post-analysis software for immune sequencing data. Study observations and caveats: Four or five TRBV segments (TRBV5-6, TRBV5-1 and TRBV20-1 among them) occurred more frequently in patients than in controls.

Unique-molecular-identifier-tagged TCR beta cDNA libraries were used. From the PCR reads, TCRdb called clonotypes with MiXCR, one entry per CDR3 protein. The table lists roughly 730,000 distinct CDR3 sequences, about 32% of them singletons. No antigen is known for these receptors. Sequencing was done on a sample of blood. These receptors all come from a girl aged 10-17 years with multiple sclerosis.

V and J are TRBV5-1 and TRBJ2-1, with D maybe TRBD1 (6 bases). This CDR3 spans 16 amino acids. V lost 3 bases, J lost 4 bases, and 17 bases lay in between. CDR1 and CDR2 from the germline V gene are SGHRS and YFSETQ. DNA for the CDR3: TGCGCCAGCAGCTCCCGTATTGACAGGCCTTACAATGAGCAGTTCTTC. This encodes CASSSRIDRPYNEQFF.

This clonotype was seen ten or more times. This chain links TRBV29-1 with TRBJ2-7; TRBD1 or TRBD2 may be the D gene (5 bases each). V was cut by 7 bases and J by 5 bases, with 12 bases left in between. CDR3 length: 11 amino acids. Germline V CDR1 and CDR2: SQVTM, ANQGSEA. CDR3 sequence (DNA): TGCAGCGCGGGACCCCCGGACGAGCAGTACTTC. Translation: CSAGPPDEQYF.

The chain joins TRBV5-1 to TRBJ2-5; D perhaps matches TRBD1 (6 bases). The CDR3 extends over 18 amino acids. V was trimmed by 0 bases and J by 2 bases, leaving 20 bases between them. CDR1 is SGHRS and CDR2 is YFSETQ in the germline V gene. The CDR3 region is CASSLGSFRTVKQETQYF. The DNA of the CDR3 is TGCGCCAGCAGCTTGGGATCGTTCCGGACAGTAAAACAAGAGACCCAGTACTTC.

The chain carries TRBV29-1 and TRBJ1-6; a weak D match, TRBD1 (6 bases). The V gene's germline CDR1 is SQVTM and CDR2 ANQGSEA. Deletions cut 4 bases from V and 7 bases from J, with 8 bases between. The CDR3 extends over 12 amino acids. The CDR3 DNA is TGCAGCGTTGGAGGGGGGAATTCACCCCTCCACTTT. It codes for CSVGGGNSPLHF.

This clonotype has more than one count but fewer than ten. V and J are TRBV4-3 and TRBJ2-3, with D maybe TRBD2 (6 bases). Trimming cost V 0 bases and J 7 bases, with 17 bases left between them. CDR3 size: 16 residues. Germline V gives CDR1 LGHNA, CDR2 YSLEER. The CDR3, as DNA: TGCGCCAGCAGCCAAGACGCGGAGGGCGCGGGATATACGCAGTATTTT. Protein: CASSQDAEGAGYTQYF.

CDR3 protein: CSAREDRAYSNQPQHF. CDR3 in DNA: TGCAGTGCTAGAGAGGACAGGGCGTATAGCAATCAGCCCCAGCATTTT. The rearrangement uses TRBV20-1 and TRBJ1-5; 8 bases agree with TRBD1. V lost 0 bases to trimming and J lost 0 bases; unmatched junction nucleotides: 4. The CDR3 spans 16 residues. Germline CDR1 and CDR2: DFQATT and SNEGSKA (reference sequence).

This clonotype was seen more than once but under ten times. The V gene is TRBV5-1, the J gene TRBJ2-5; 7 bases line up with TRBD2. With 0 bases clipped from V and 5 bases from J, the junction kept 10 bases outside the gene matches. The CDR3 has 16 residues. From germline, CDR1 is SGHRS and CDR2 YFSETQ. CDR3 sequence reads: CASSLDRAGRMETQYF. CDR3 nucleotide sequence: TGCGCCAGCAGCTTGGATAGGGCCGGGAGGATGGAGACCCAGTACTTC. The variable domain in full, completed from reference TRBV5-1 and TRBJ2-5, reads KAGVTQTPRYLIKTRGQQVTLSCSPISGHRSVSWYQQTPGQGLQFLFEYFSETQRNKGNFPGRFSGRQFSNSRSEMNVSTLELGDSALYLCASSLDRAGRMETQYFGPGTRLLVL.

The rearrangement uses TRBV7-2 and TRBJ2-3; no reliable D call. Germline lookup yields CDR1 SGHTA and CDR2 FQGNSA. Deletions cut 2 bases from V and 0 bases from J, with 9 bases between. The CDR3 is 15 residues long. CDR3 coding DNA: TGTGCCAGCAGCTTATACGGGCAAAGCACAGATACGCAGTATTTT. Encoded protein: CASSLYGQSTDTQYF.